The text below deals with one T cell receptor (beta chain). Clones were sequenced by immunoSEQ multiplex PCR, and TCRdb holds only the in-frame ones, with some missing. Of about 83,000 clones in the sample, more than 70% are singletons; the top ten hold 20% to 25%. The data belong to a study of blood T cell repertoires in COVID-19. Per germline, CDR1 SGHRS and CDR2 YFSETQ. The CDR3 is 15 amino acids. V was trimmed by 0 bases and J by 7 bases, leaving 14 bases between them. This receptor was identified in a woman aged 80 or older in a cohort sampled during active or convalescent COVID-19. Sequenced material: peripheral blood. The chain links TRBV5-1 to TRBJ1-5, with D possibly TRBD1 on 5 matching bases. The CDR3 DNA reads TGCGCCAGCAGCTTGGAGGCAGGGTCCAACCAGCCCCAGCATTTT. Encoded protein: CASSLEAGSNQPQHF.